The 11 T cell receptor beta chains in this list originate from one sample, sequenced in a study of Graves' ophthalmopathy and Graves' hyperthyroidism. TCR beta CDR3 regions were amplified from RNA transcripts. The authors performed first-round RT-PCR with HTBI primers and then a second-round multiplex PCR. MiXCR, run by TCRdb on the multiplex PCR reads, gives a single entry per CDR3 protein. Found here are some 410,000 distinct CDR3 sequences, around 21% of them singletons; the top ten hold around 3%. Sequenced: peripheral blood. The receptors were sampled from a woman between 18 and 29 years old with stable Graves' hyperthyroidism.

The sample holds many counts of this clonotype. The V and J genes are TRBV6-5 and TRBJ1-5, with 7 bases aligning to TRBD1. Looked up from germline, CDR1 is MNHEY and CDR2 is SVGAGI. Germline trimming cut 6 bases from V and 7 bases from J; bases unmatched to any gene: 6. The CDR3 has 13 amino acids. The CDR3: CASRVGQDQPQHF. For the CDR3, the DNA is TGTGCCAGCAGGGTTGGACAGGACCAGCCCCAGCATTTT.

The sample holds many counts of this clonotype. The rearrangement joins TRBV12-3 or TRBV12-4 to TRBJ2-7, with a possible D match to TRBD1 (6 bases). Trimming pared 5 bases from V and 7 bases from J, leaving 18 bases between. CDR3 length: 14 amino acids. CDR3 bases: TGTGCCAGCAGTATACGGTCGACAGGAGCAGAGCAGTACTTC. It encodes CASSIRSTGAEQYF.

The chain joins TRBV6-1 to TRBJ2-7; unclear D gene. This CDR3 has 14 amino acids. The germline V and J ends were trimmed by 6 bases and 3 bases, with 15 bases remaining between them. Germline CDR1 is MNHNS and CDR2 is SASEGT. For the CDR3, the DNA is TGTGCCAGCAGCGTTTCCGACCTCCTCTACGAGCAGTACTTC. It yields the protein CASSVSDLLYEQYF.

A few counts support this clonotype. This clone may be a read error of a much larger clone one base away. The gene calls are TRBV6-1 and TRBJ1-1; D remains ambiguous. Germline CDR1 MNHNS, CDR2 SASEGT. The CDR3 is 15 residues long. Trimming cost V 4 bases and J 1 base, with 13 bases left between them. CDR3 DNA sequence: TGTGCCAGCAGTGCGCGGGAGGTATGGAACACTGAAGCTTTCTTT. Translation gives CASSAREVWNTEAFF.

The chain carries TRBV24-1 and TRBJ2-4; the match to TRBD2 covers 7 bases. Germline CDR1 and CDR2: KGHDR and SFDVKD. The CDR3 sequence is 15 residues long. J gave up 6 bases and V 2 bases, and 6 bases lay outside the gene matches. CDR3 sequence: CATSDWRERGNIQYF. The CDR3 nucleotides are TGTGCCACCAGTGATTGGCGGGAGCGGGGAAACATTCAGTACTTC.

The rearrangement joins TRBV11-2 to TRBJ2-3, with 11 bases that match TRBD2. This CDR3 comprises 15 residues. Trimming at V came to 2 bases and at J to 6 bases, leaving 4 bases not matched to a gene. The germline CDR1 and CDR2 sequences are SGHAT and FQNNGV. CDR3 coding DNA: TGTGCCAGCAGCTTAACTAGCGGGAGATCCGATACGCAGTATTTT. This encodes CASSLTSGRSDTQYF.

This clonotype was detected ten times or more. The V call is TRBV20-1, the J call TRBJ2-7; TRBD2 is a possible D gene (5 bases). The CDR3 contains 13 residues. V was pared by 3 bases and J by 4 bases, with 13 bases between. Germline CDR1 DFQATT, CDR2 SNEGSKA (reference sequence). The CDR3 loop reads CSASPGIEYEQYF. In DNA, the CDR3 is TGCAGTGCTAGCCCGGGAATCGAGTACGAGCAGTACTTC.

The rearrangement joins TRBV6-1 to TRBJ1-6, with D unclear. V dropped 8 bases and J dropped 10 bases, with 15 bases sitting between them. CDR1 and CDR2 from the germline V gene are MNHNS and SASEGT. The CDR3 sequence is 13 residues long. In DNA form, the CDR3 reads TGTGCCAGCTCTGAGGAACAACAGTCACCCCTCCACTTT. It yields the protein CASSEEQQSPLHF.

Notes on this clonotype: A much bigger clone sits one base away, suggesting this may be a read error. V gene TRBV11-2 combines with J gene TRBJ2-2, with D perhaps given as TRBD1 or TRBD2 (6 bases each). The CDR3 runs 17 residues. Germline V CDR1 and CDR2: SGHAT, FQNNGV. DNA of the CDR3: TGTGCCAGCAGCCCACCTAGGGGGGCTGTGGGCACCGGGGAGCTGTGTTTT. This codes for CASSPPRGAVGTGELCF.

This clonotype showed up many times. The chain uses TRBV9 and TRBJ2-5; D is unresolved. The CDR3 extends over 14 amino acids. With 2 bases removed from V and 1 base from J, the gap between germline ends came to 9 bases. CDR1 and CDR2 from the germline V gene are SGDLS and YYNGEE. The CDR3 DNA follows: TGTGCCAGCAGCGTGGGCAGGTCCCAAGAGACCCAGTACTTC. This gives the protein CASSVGRSQETQYF.

This clonotype appeared many times. The chain couples TRBV24-1 to TRBJ2-5; D remains ambiguous. This CDR3 comprises 13 residues. Trimming removed 8 bases at V and 3 bases at J, with 12 bases between. Per germline, CDR1 KGHDR and CDR2 SFDVKD. The CDR3 DNA sequence: TGTGCCACCAATCGGAACGGAGAAGAGACCCAGTACTTC. Translating it yields CATNRNGEETQYF.